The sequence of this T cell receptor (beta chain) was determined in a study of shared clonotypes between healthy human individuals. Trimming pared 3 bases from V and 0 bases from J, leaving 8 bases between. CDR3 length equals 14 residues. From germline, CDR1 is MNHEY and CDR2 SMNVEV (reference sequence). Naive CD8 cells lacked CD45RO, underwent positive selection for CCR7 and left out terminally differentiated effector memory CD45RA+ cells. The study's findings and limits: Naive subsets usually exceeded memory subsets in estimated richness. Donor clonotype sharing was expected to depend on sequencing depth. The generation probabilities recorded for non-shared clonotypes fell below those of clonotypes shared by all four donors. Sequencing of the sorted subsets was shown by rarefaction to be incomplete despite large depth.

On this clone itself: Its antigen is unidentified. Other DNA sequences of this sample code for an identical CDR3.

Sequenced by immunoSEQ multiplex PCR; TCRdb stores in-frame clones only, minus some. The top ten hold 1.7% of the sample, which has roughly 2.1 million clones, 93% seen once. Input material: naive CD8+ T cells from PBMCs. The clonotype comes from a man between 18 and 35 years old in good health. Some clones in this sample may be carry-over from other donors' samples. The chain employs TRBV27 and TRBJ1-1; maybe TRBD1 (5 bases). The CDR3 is CASSFGGVNTEAFF. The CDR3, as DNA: TGTGCCAGCAGTTTCGGAGGGGTGAACACTGAAGCTTTCTTT.